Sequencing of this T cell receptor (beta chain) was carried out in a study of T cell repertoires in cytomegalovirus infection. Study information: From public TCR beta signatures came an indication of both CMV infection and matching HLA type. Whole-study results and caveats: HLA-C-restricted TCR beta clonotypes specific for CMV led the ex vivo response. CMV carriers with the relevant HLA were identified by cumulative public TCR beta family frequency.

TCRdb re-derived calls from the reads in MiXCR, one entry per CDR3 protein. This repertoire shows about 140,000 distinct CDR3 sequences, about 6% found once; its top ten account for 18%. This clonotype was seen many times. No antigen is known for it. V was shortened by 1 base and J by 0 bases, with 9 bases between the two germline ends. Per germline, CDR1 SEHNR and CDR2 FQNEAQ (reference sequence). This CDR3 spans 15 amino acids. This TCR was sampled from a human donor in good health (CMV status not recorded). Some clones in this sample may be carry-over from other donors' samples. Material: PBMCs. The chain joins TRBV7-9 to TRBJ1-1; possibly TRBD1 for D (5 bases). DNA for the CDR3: TGTGCCAGCAGCTTAGGTTTCAGGGTGAACACTGAAGCTTTCTTT. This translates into CASSLGFRVNTEAFF.